This T cell receptor beta chain stems from a study of CD8 T cells in ankylosing spondylitis. Regarding the study as a whole: A motif in TCR beta, a set of about 8 highly homologous variants, appeared characteristic of ankylosing spondylitis blood.

Each TCR beta library was made by quantitative 5'-RACE that incorporated molecular barcodes. TCRdb analysed the 5' RACE reads with MiXCR anew, one entry per CDR3 protein. The sample has about 360,000 distinct CDR3 sequences, about 15% seen once. This clonotype was recorded a few times. The antigen is unknown. The V gene lost 4 bases and the J gene lost 0 bases, with 14 bases spanning the gap. The length of the CDR3 is 16 residues. CDR1 and CDR2 (germline): SGHRS, YFSETQ. The TCR was taken from a male donor with ankylosing spondylitis or in good health (not recorded which). The chain joins TRBV5-1 to TRBJ2-1, with D tentatively TRBD1 or TRBD2 (5 bases each). The sequencing input was blood, either unsorted or a sorted T cell fraction (not recorded which). CDR3 sequence (DNA): TGCGCCAGCAGCCTTGGTGCAGGGAGCTCCTACAATGAGCAGTTCTTC. The encoded protein is CASSLGAGSSYNEQFF.